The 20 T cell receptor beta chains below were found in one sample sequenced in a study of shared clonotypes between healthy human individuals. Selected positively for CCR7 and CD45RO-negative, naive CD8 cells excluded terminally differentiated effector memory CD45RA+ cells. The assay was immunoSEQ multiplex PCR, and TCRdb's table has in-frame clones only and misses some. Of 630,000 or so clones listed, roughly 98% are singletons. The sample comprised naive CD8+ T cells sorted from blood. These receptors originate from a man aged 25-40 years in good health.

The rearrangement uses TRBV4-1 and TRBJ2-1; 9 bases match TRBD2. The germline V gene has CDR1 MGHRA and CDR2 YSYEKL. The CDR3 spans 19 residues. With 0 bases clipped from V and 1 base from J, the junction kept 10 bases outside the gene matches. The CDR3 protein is CASSQDHMREGLSYNEQFF. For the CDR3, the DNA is TGCGCCAGCAGCCAAGATCATATGCGGGAGGGCCTTTCCTACAATGAGCAGTTCTTC.

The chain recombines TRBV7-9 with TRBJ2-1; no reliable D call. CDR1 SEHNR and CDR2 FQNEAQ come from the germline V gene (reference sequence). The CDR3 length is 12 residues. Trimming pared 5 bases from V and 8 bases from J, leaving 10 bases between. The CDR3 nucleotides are TGTGCCAGCAGCGCCCAATTGGATGAGCAGTTCTTC. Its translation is CASSAQLDEQFF.

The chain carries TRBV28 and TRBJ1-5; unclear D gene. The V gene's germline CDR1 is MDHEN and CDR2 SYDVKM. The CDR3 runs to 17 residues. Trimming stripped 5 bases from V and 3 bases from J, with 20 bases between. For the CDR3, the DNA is TGTGCCAGCAGTAACAGTTTAGTCAATTACTTCAATCAGCCCCAGCATTTT. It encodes CASSNSLVNYFNQPQHF.

CDR3 loop: CASSQGSYNEQFF. In nucleotides, the CDR3 is TGCGCCAGCAGCCAGGGCTCCTACAATGAGCAGTTCTTC. This chain connects TRBV4-3 to TRBJ2-1; unclear D gene. The V gene's germline CDR1 is LGHNA and CDR2 YSLEER. The V end lost 3 bases, the J end lost 0 bases, and 3 bases lay between the germline ends. The CDR3 is 13 residues long.

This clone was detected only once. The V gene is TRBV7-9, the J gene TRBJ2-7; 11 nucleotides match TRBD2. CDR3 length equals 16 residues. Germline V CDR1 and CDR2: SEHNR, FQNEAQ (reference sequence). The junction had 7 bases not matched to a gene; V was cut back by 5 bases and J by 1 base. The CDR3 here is CASSGLLAGESYEQYF. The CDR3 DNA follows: TGTGCCAGCAGCGGCCTACTAGCGGGAGAATCCTACGAGCAGTACTTC.

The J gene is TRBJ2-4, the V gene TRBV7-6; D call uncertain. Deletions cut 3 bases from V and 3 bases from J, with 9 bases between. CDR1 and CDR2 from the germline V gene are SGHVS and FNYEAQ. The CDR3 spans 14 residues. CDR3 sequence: CASSLLLGKNIQYF. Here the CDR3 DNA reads TGTGCCAGCAGCTTGTTGTTGGGCAAAAACATTCAGTACTTC.

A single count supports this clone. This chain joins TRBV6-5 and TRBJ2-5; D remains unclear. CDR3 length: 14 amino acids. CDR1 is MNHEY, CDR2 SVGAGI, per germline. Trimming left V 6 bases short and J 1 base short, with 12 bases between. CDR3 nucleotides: TGTGCCAGCAGACGAGAACAGTCCCAAGAGACCCAGTACTTC. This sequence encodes CASRREQSQETQYF.

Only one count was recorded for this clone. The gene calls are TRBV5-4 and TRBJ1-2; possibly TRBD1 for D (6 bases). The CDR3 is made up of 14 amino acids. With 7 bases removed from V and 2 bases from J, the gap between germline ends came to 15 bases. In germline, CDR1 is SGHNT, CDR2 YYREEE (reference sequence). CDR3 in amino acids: CASGPQGFNYGYTF. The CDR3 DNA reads TGTGCCAGCGGTCCACAGGGCTTCAACTATGGCTACACCTTC.

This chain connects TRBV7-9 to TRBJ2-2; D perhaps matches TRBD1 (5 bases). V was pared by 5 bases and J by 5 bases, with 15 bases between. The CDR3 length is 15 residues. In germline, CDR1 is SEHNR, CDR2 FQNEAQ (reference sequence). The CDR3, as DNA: TGTGCCAGCAGCGGGGCCTCAGGGCGGACCGGGGAGCTGTTTTTT. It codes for CASSGASGRTGELFF.

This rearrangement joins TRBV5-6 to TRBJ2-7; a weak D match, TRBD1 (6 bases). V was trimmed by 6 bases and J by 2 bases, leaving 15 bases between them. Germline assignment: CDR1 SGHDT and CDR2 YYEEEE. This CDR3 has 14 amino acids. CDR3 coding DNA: TGTGCCAGCATGCCGAATGGGGGCCCCTACGAGCAGTACTTC. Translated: CASMPNGGPYEQYF.

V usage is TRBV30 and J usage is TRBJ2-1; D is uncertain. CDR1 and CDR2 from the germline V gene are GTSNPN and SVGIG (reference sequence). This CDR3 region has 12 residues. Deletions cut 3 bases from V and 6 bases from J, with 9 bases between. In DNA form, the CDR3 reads TGTGCCTGGAGCCCTGCTCCCAATGAGCAGTTCTTC. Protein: CAWSPAPNEQFF. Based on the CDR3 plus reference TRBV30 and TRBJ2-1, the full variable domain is SQTIHQWPATLVQPVGSPLSLECTVEGTSNPNLYWYRQAAGRGLQLLFYSVGIGQISSEVPQNLSASRPQDRQFILSSKKLLLSDSGFYLCAWSPAPNEQFFGPGTRLTVL.

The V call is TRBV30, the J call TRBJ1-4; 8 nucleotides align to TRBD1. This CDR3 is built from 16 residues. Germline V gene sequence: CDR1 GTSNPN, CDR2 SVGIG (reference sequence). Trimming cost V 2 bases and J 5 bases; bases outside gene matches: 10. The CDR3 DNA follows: TGTGCCTGGAGTAACGGACAGGGTGGCTTGAATGAAAAACTGTTTTTT. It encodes CAWSNGQGGLNEKLFF.

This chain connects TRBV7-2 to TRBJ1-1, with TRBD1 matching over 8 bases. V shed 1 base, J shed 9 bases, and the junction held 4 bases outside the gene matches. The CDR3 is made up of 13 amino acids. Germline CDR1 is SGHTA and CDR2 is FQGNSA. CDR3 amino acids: CASSLDRGMKAFF. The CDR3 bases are TGTGCCAGCAGCTTAGACAGGGGGATGAAAGCTTTCTTT. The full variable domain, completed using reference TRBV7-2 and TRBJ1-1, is GAGVSQSPSNKVTEKGKDVELRCDPISGHTALYWYRQSLGQGLEFLIYFQGNSAPDKSGLPSDRFSAERTGGSVSTLTIQRTQQEDSAVYLCASSLDRGMKAFFGQGTRLTVV.

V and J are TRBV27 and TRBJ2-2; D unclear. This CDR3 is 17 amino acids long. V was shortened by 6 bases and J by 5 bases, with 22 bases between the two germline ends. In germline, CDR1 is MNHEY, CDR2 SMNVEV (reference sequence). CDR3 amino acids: CASSPQHSAPGTGELFF. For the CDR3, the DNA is TGTGCCAGCAGCCCCCAGCACAGCGCTCCTGGGACCGGGGAGCTGTTTTTT.

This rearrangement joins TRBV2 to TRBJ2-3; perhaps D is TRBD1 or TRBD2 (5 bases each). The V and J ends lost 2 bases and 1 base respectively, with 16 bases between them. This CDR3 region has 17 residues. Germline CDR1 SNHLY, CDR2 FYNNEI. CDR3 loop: CASSEFLGAGGTDTQYF. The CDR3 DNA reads TGTGCCAGCAGTGAATTCTTAGGGGCCGGGGGCACAGATACGCAGTATTTT.

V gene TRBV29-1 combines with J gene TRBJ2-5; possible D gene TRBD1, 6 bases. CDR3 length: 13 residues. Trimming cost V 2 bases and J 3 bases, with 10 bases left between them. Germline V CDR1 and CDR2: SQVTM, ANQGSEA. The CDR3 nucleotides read TGCAGCGTTGAACCCGCAGGGGAAGAGACCCAGTACTTC. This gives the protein CSVEPAGEETQYF. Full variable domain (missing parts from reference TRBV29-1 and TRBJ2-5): SAVISQKPSRDICQRGTSLTIQCQVDSQVTMMFWYRQQPGQSLTLIATANQGSEATYESGFVIDKFPISRPNLTFSTLTVSNMSPEDSSIYLCSVEPAGEETQYFGPGTRLLVL.

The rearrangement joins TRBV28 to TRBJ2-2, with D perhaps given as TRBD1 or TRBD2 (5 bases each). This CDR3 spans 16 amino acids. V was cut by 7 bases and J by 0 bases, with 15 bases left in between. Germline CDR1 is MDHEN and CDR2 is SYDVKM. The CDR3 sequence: CASNPGTEANTGELFF. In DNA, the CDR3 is TGTGCCAGCAATCCCGGGACGGAAGCGAACACCGGGGAGCTGTTTTTT. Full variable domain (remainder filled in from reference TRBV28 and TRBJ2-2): DVKVTQSSRYLVKRTGEKVFLECVQDMDHENMFWYRQDPGLGLRLIYFSYDVKMKEKGDIPEGYSVSREKKERFSLILESASTNQTSMYLCASNPGTEANTGELFFGEGSRLTVL.

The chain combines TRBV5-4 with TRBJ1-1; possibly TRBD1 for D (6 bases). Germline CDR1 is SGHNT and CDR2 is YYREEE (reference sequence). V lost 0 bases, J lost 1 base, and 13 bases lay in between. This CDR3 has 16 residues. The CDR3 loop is CASSLGTGGRNTEAFF. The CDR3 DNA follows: TGTGCCAGCAGCTTGGGAACTGGGGGGCGGAACACTGAAGCTTTCTTT.

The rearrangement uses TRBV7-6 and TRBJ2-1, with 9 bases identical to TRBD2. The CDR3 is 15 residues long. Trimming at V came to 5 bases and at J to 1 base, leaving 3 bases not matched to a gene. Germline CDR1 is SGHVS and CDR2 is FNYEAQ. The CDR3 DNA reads TGTGCCAGCAGCCCCGGACTAGCGTCCTACAATGAGCAGTTCTTC. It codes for CASSPGLASYNEQFF.

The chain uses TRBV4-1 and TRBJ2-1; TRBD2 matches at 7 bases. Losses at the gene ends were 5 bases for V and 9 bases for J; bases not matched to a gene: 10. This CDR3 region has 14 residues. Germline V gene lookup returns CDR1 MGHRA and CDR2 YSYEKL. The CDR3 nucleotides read TGCGCCAGCAGCGATAGGACTAGTATGGCTGAGCAGTTCTTC. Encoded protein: CASSDRTSMAEQFF.